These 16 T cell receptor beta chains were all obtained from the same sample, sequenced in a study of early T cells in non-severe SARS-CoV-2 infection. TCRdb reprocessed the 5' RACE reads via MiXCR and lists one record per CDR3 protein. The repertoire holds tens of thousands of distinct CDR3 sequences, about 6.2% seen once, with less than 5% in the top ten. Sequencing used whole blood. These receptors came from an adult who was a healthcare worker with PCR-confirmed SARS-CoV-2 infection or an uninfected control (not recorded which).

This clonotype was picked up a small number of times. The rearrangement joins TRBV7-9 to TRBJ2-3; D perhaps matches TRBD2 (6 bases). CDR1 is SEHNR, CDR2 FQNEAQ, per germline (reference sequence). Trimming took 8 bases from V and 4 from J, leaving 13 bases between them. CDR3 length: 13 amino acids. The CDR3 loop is CASRPTGADTQYF. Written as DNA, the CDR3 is TGTGCCAGCCGCCCGACGGGGGCAGATACGCAGTATTTT.

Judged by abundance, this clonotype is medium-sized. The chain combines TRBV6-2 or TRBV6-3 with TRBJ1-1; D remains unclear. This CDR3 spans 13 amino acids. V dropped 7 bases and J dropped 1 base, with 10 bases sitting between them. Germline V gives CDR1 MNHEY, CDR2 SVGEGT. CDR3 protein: CASTQRENTEAFF. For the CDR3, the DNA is TGTGCCAGCACCCAAAGGGAGAACACTGAAGCTTTCTTT.

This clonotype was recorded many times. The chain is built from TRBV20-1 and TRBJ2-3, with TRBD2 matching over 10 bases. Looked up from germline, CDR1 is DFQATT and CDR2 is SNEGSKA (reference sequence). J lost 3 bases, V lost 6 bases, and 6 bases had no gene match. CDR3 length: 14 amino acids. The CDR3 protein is CSAGPSGGTDTQYF. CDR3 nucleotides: TGCAGTGCCGGCCCTAGCGGGGGTACAGATACGCAGTATTTT.

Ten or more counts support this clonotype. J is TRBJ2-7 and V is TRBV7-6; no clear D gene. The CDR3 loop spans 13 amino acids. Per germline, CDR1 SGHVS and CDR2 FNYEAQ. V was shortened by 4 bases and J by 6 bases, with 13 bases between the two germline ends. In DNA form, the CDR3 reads TGTGCCAGCAGCTACTACCAAGGAAGCGAGCAGTACTTC. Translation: CASSYYQGSEQYF.

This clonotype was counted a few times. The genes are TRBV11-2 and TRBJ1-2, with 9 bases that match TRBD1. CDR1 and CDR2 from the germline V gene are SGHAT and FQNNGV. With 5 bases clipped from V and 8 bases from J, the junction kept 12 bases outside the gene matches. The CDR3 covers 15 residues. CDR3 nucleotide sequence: TGTGCCAGCAGCCCCATTGACAGGGGGTCTTTAGGCTACACCTTC. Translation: CASSPIDRGSLGYTF.

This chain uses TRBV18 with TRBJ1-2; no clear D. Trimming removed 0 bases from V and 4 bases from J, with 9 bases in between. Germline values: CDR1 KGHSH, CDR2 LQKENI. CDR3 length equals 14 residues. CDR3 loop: CASSPPNFLYGYTF. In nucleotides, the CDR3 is TGTGCCAGCTCACCACCGAATTTCCTCTATGGCTACACCTTC.

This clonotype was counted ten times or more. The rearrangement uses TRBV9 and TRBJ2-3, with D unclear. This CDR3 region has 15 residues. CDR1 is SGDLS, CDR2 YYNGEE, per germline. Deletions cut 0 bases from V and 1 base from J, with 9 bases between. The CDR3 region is CASSVDPIGTDTQYF. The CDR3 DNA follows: TGTGCCAGCAGCGTAGACCCAATCGGCACAGATACGCAGTATTTT.

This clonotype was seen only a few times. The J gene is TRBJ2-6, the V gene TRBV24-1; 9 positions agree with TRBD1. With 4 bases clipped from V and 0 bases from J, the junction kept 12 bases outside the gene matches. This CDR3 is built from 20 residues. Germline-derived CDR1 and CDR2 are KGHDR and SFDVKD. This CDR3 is CATSEAAGTGSHSGANVLTF. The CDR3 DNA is TGTGCCACCAGTGAAGCAGCCGGGACAGGGTCCCACTCTGGGGCCAACGTCCTGACTTTC.

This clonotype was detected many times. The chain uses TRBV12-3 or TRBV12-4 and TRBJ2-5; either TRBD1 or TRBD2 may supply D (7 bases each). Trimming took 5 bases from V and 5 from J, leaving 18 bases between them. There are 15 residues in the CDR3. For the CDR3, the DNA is TGTGCCAGCAGTCCAGGGGGAGGGGGCTTTGAGACCCAGTACTTC. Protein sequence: CASSPGGGGFETQYF.

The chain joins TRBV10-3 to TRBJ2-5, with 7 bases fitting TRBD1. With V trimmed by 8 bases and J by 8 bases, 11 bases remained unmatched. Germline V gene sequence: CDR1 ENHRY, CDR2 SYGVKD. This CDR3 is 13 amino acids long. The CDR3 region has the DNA TGTGCCATCGGTATTTCAGCAGGGGGTACCCAGTACTTC. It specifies CAIGISAGGTQYF.

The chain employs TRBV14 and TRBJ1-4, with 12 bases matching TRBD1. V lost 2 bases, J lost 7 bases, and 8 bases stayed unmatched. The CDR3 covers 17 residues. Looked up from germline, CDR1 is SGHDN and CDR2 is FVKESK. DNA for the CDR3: TGTGCCAGCAGCCAACCCGGGACAGGGGGCTTCGGTGAAAAACTGTTTTTT. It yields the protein CASSQPGTGGFGEKLFF.

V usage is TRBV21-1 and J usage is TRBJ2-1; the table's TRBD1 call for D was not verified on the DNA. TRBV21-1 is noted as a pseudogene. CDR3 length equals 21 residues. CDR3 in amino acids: CASREIGLEASVGQAYNEQFF. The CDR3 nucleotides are TGTGCCAGCCGAGAGATTGGTTTGGAGGCAAGTGTGGGACAGGCGTACAATGAGCAGTTCTTC.

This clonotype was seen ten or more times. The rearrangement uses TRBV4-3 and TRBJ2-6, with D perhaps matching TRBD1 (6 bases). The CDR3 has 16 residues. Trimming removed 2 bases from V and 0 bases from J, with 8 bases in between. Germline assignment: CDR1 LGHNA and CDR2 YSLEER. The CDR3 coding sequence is TGCGCCAGCAGCCAAAAAGGGGGCTCTGGGGCCAACGTCCTGACTTTC. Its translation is CASSQKGGSGANVLTF.

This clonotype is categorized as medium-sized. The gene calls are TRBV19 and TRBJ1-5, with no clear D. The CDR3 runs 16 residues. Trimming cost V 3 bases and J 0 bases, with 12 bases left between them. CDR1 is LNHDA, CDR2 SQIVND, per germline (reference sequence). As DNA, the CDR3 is TGTGCCAGTAGTATTGGAGGGCCCTATAGCAATCAGCCCCAGCATTTT. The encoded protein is CASSIGGPYSNQPQHF.

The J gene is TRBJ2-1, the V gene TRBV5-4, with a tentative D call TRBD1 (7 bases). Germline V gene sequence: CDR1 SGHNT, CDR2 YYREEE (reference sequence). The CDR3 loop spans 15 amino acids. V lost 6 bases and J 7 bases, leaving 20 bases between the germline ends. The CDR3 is CASTQIGGGRNEQFF. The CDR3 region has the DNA TGTGCCAGCACCCAAATAGGAGGGGGCAGGAATGAGCAGTTCTTC.

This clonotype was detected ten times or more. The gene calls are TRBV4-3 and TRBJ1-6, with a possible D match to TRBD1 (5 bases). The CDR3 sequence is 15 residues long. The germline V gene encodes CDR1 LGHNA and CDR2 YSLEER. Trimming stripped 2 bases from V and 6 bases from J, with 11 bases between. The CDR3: CASSQKGSSNSPLHF. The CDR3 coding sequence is TGCGCCAGCAGCCAAAAGGGGAGCAGTAATTCACCCCTCCACTTT.